Detailed here is one T cell receptor (beta chain). The data originate from a study of blood T cell repertoires in COVID-19. Study information: Both acute and convalescent COVID-19 samples were obtained from the United States, Italy and Spain. T cells, B-cell-depleted T cells, or PBMCs provided the cDNA or gDNA that served as material.

Authors' methods: Amplified reference gene primers provided the basis for estimating nucleated cell counts. TCRdb's copy holds only in-frame clones and misses some; the assay was immunoSEQ multiplex PCR. The DNA gave D and trimming, while V, J and clone size come from that table. The sample consists of some 110,000 clones, around 74% of them appearing once. V lost 4 bases and J lost 11; bases outside the gene matches: 10. CDR3 length: 14 residues. Germline values: CDR1 SGHVS, CDR2 FNYEAQ. The chain has TRBV7-6 and TRBJ1-4; TRBD1 aligns across 7 bases. The TCR was taken from a woman in her 70s with acute or convalescent COVID-19. Sample: peripheral blood. The CDR3 nucleotides read TGTGCCAGCAGCTCAAGACAGGGCATAGCCAAACTGTTTTTT. Translating gives CASSSRQGIAKLFF. Full variable domain (remainder filled in from reference TRBV7-6 and TRBJ1-4): GAGVSQSPRYKVTKRGQDVALRCDPISGHVSLYWYRQALGQGPEFLTYFNYEAQQDKSGLPNDRFSAERPEGSISTLTIQRTEQRDSAMYRCASSSRQGIAKLFFGSGTQLSVL.